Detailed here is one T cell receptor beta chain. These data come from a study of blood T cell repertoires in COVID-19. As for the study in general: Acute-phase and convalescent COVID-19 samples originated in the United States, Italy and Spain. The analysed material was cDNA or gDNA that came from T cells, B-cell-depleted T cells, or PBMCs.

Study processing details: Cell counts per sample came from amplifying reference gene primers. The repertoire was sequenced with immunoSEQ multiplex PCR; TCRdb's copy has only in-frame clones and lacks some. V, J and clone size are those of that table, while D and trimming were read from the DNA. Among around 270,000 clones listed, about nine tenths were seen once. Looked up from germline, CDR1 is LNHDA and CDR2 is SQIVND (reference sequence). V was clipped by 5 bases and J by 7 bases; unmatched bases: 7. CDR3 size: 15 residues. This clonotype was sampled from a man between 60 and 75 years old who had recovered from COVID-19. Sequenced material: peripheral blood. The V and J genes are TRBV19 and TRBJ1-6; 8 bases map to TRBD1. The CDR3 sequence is CASSSSQGGNSPLHF. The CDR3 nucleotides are TGTGCCAGTAGTTCATCACAGGGGGGAAATTCACCCCTCCACTTT.